Below, 14 T cell receptor beta chains from the same sample are listed, as sequenced in a study of T cell repertoires in cytomegalovirus infection. TCRdb re-derived calls from the reads in MiXCR, one entry per CDR3 protein. Of around 100,000 distinct CDR3 sequences in the sample, less than 25% were seen once. The sample comprised CD8+ T cells from PBMCs. Receptors were obtained from a human donor in good health (CMV status not recorded). Some clones in this sample may be carry-over from other donors' samples.

This clonotype was seen only a few times. The chain links TRBV7-9 to TRBJ2-4; D remains ambiguous. CDR3 size: 14 residues. V was shortened by 5 bases and J by 0 bases, with 8 bases between the two germline ends. Per the germline V gene, CDR1 is SEHNR and CDR2 is FQNEAQ (reference sequence). The DNA for the CDR3 is TGTGCCAGCAGCGGACCATTAGCCAAAAACATTCAGTACTTC. Its protein is CASSGPLAKNIQYF.

The chain combines TRBV5-1 with TRBJ1-1, with D unclear. Germline V gives CDR1 SGHRS, CDR2 YFSETQ. V was trimmed by 0 bases and J by 1 base, leaving 13 bases between them. The CDR3 covers 16 residues. This CDR3 is CASSLVVVSKNTEAFF. Written as DNA, the CDR3 is TGCGCCAGCAGCTTGGTGGTCGTCAGCAAGAACACTGAAGCTTTCTTT.

This clonotype has a handful of counts. CDR3 coding DNA: TGTGCCTGGAGATGGAAGAACACTGAAGCTTTCTTT. This sequence encodes CAWRWKNTEAFF. V gene TRBV30 combines with J gene TRBJ1-1, with D unresolved. Between the trimmed V and J ends, which lost 3 bases and 1 base, there was a span of 6 bases. Germline CDR1 is GTSNPN and CDR2 is SVGIG (reference sequence). The CDR3 has 12 amino acids. The full variable domain, with the rest looked up from reference TRBV30 and TRBJ1-1, is SQTIHQWPATLVQPVGSPLSLECTVEGTSNPNLYWYRQAAGRGLQLLFYSVGIGQISSEVPQNLSASRPQDRQFILSSKKLLLSDSGFYLCAWRWKNTEAFFGQGTRLTVV.

The chain carries TRBV29-1 and TRBJ2-7; D remains ambiguous. CDR3 length equals 15 residues. Trimming stripped 1 base from V and 1 base from J, with 14 bases between. The V gene's germline CDR1 is SQVTM and CDR2 ANQGSEA. The CDR3 coding sequence is TGCAGCGTTGAAGCAACTGGGATTGGGTCCTACGAGCAGTACTTC. It encodes CSVEATGIGSYEQYF.

In this sample, this clonotype turned up a few times. The chain joins TRBV10-3 to TRBJ1-4; tentatively, D is TRBD1 (6 bases). The CDR3 consists of 12 residues. Trimming removed 7 bases from V and 6 bases from J, with 9 bases in between. CDR1 is ENHRY and CDR2 is SYGVKD in the germline V gene. Here the CDR3 DNA reads TGTGCCATCAAGGGGGGGGATGAAAAACTGTTTTTT. This translates into CAIKGGDEKLFF.

This clonotype was seen many times. V is TRBV7-8 and J is TRBJ1-3, with no clear D. V lost 4 bases and J lost 0, with 4 bases in between. The CDR3 has 13 residues. Germline V gene sequence: CDR1 SGHVS, CDR2 FQNEAQ. The chain's CDR3 is CASSSNSGNTIYF. Written as DNA, the CDR3 is TGTGCCAGCAGCTCAAACTCTGGAAACACCATATATTTT.

This chain joins TRBV24-1 and TRBJ2-5, with 8 bases fitting TRBD1. The J segment lost 7 bases and the V segment lost 7 bases, leaving 7 bases of the junction unmatched. The CDR3 covers 13 residues. Germline CDR1 reads KGHDR; CDR2 reads SFDVKD. CDR3 sequence: CATRPGGGGTQYF. CDR3 in DNA: TGTGCCACCAGGCCAGGGGGCGGTGGGACCCAGTACTTC.

This sequence joins TRBV6-2 or TRBV6-3 and TRBJ1-6, with D hard to call. V lost 6 bases and J 13 bases, leaving 13 bases between the germline ends. The germline gives CDR1 MNHEY, CDR2 SVGEGT. This CDR3 region has 12 residues. The CDR3 is CASRPNERPLHF. CDR3 DNA sequence: TGTGCCAGCAGGCCGAATGAGAGGCCCCTCCACTTT.

This chain uses TRBV12-3 or TRBV12-4 with TRBJ2-2; 10 bases agree with TRBD2. Germline trimming cut 3 bases from V and 8 bases from J; bases unmatched to any gene: 3. The CDR3 has 14 residues. The CDR3 DNA reads TGTGCCAGCAGTTTCGTAGCGGGGGGAGGGGAGCTGTTTTTT. Translation gives CASSFVAGGGELFF.

This chain uses TRBV20-1 with TRBJ1-1, with D possibly TRBD1 on 5 matching bases. Trimming stripped 1 base from V and 0 bases from J, with 12 bases between. The germline CDR1 and CDR2 sequences are DFQATT and SNEGSKA (reference sequence). CDR3 size: 15 residues. CDR3 nucleotide sequence: TGCAGTGCTAGAGGCAGGGTGGTTGTGAACACTGAAGCTTTCTTT. Translation: CSARGRVVVNTEAFF.

This clonotype has a handful of counts. The rearrangement joins TRBV4-1 to TRBJ2-1; no clear D. Trimming took 0 bases from V and 5 from J, leaving 2 bases between them. The CDR3 is made up of 12 amino acids. The germline V gene has CDR1 MGHRA and CDR2 YSYEKL. The CDR3 sequence: CASSQDHNEQFF. The CDR3 DNA reads TGCGCCAGCAGCCAAGATCACAATGAGCAGTTCTTC.

The chain carries TRBV28 and TRBJ2-1; no clear D gene. The CDR3 is 11 residues long. V lost 6 bases, J lost 14 bases, and 14 bases lay in between. CDR1 MDHEN and CDR2 SYDVKM come from the germline V gene. Written as DNA, the CDR3 is TGTGCCAGCAGCCAAGAAAGTAGAAAGTTCTTC. Its translation: CASSQESRKFF.

Worth noting for this clonotype: This is likely a read error, given that the CDR3 carries no conserved phenylalanine or tryptophan at its end. The CDR3 is CSVGGGANYGYTV. The CDR3 DNA is TGCAGCGTTGGCGGGGGTGCTAACTATGGCTACACCGTC. The J gene is TRBJ1-2, the V gene TRBV29-1; the D gene is possibly TRBD1 (5 bases). This CDR3 contains 13 residues. Trimming shortened V by 4 bases and J by 0 bases, and 9 bases separated the two germline ends. Germline CDR1 SQVTM, CDR2 ANQGSEA.

This clonotype has ten or more counts. The chain joins TRBV7-2 to TRBJ1-3, with 10 bases fitting TRBD1. Germline trimming cut 1 base from V and 0 bases from J; bases unmatched to any gene: 9. Germline V gene lookup returns CDR1 SGHTA and CDR2 FQGNSA. CDR3 length: 19 residues. The CDR3 coding sequence is TGTGCCAGCAGCTTAGGCGTCTTTGGGACAGGGGCCTCTGGAAACACCATATATTTT. Encoded protein: CASSLGVFGTGASGNTIYF.